This TCR beta chain appears in the sequencing data of a study of blood T cell repertoires in COVID-19 (dated by TCRdb to the early 2020s). About the study as a whole: Samples covering the acute and convalescent phases of COVID-19 were provided by collaborators in the United States, Italy and Spain. The prospective study material was composed of cDNA or gDNA derived from T cells, B-cell-depleted T cells, or PBMCs. Subjects who had been exposed to COVID-19, were actively infected with it, or had recovered from it provided the deeply sampled blood TCRbeta repertoires that made up the dataset. HLA class I and class II types, where available, came from metadata supplied by the sample provider rather than from assay-based typing. The samples were drawn from the first 160 participants of the ongoing ImmuneRACE study and from 950 to 1,500 subjects provided by 6 global collaborators. A de-identified subject ID, COVID-19 status, age in years and sex were almost always included in the sample metadata. The repertoires were made available in a free public database intended to serve as a resource for research on the immune response to SARS-CoV-2.

Each collaborating institution followed its own protocols to collect whole blood in K2EDTA tubes. For TCRbeta analysis, collaborators shipped samples as frozen whole blood, isolated PBMCs, or DNA extracted from either of those sample types. From cysteine to phenylalanine, the CDR3 is 12 amino acids long. Only the CDR3 region is kept as DNA, spanning 36 bases read in frame from base 1. V loses 5 bases, J loses 5 bases, and the germline ends lie 9 bases apart. In the germline V gene (reference sequence), CDR1 corresponds to LNHDA and CDR2 to SQIVND. General conclusions and limits of the study: The amount of clinical and demographic metadata varied by source and participant and was provided uncurated.

TCRbeta CDR3 regions were amplified from genomic DNA by means of the immunoSEQ Assay, a bias-controlled multiplex PCR. On the study's bioinformatics: Nucleated cell counts per sample were estimated from amplification of reference gene primers within the assay. To quantify the absolute abundance of each unique TCRbeta CDR3 rearrangement, sequence reads were collapsed and filtered. For each sample, productive Simpson clonality was calculated by taking the square root of Simpson's diversity index across productive rearrangements. TCRdb took over this immuneACCESS table, retaining in-frame rearrangements with V and J assigned. Such tables are incomplete; in checked studies, under half of the missing clones stem from an unresolved V gene, and the remainder is unexplained. That table is the source of V, J and clone size, and D and trimming were worked out from the DNA. The sample table contains hundreds of thousands of clones; only one count was recorded for about three quarters of them. Around 3.2% of the sample is held by the ten biggest clonotypes.

With respect to this clone: Its recognized antigen is unknown. Within one base of it there is no much larger clone, and no base qualities were kept.

This sequence uses TRBV19 and TRBJ2-5; the D gene assignment is ambiguous. The specimen was peripheral blood. The receptor's source is an elderly woman with acute or convalescent COVID-19. The DNA reads as follows: TGTGCCAGTAGTCCGACAAGGGAGACCCAGTACTTC. This translates into CASSPTRETQYF.